The entry that follows covers one T cell receptor beta chain sequence. V lost 5 bases and J lost 5; bases outside the gene matches: 8. Germline CDR1 is LGHNT and CDR2 is FRNRAP. This CDR3 has 14 residues. These data belong to a study of blood T cell repertoires in COVID-19. The overall study: The United States, Italy and Spain were the sources of the acute and convalescent COVID-19 samples. T cells, B-cell-depleted T cells, or PBMCs supplied cDNA or gDNA.

Original data processing: Reference gene primers were amplified, and this amplification served to estimate nucleated cell counts. Sequencing was performed with immunoSEQ multiplex PCR; in TCRdb, only in-frame clones are kept and a portion is missing. V, J and clone size reflect that table, while D and trimming were determined from the DNA. Among 200,000 or so clones listed, roughly four fifths were seen once. The sequenced sample was peripheral blood. The chain links TRBV12-5 to TRBJ2-5, with TRBD2 matching over 7 bases. The sequence was collected from a human donor with acute or convalescent COVID-19. The donor label of this sample is uncertain. The CDR3 DNA is TGTGCTAGTGGTCCTGGGGAGGGAGAGGAGACCCAGTACTTC. It codes for CASGPGEGEETQYF. The variable domain in full, with the rest retrieved from reference TRBV12-5 and TRBJ2-5, is DARVTQTPRHKVTEMGQEVTMRCQPILGHNTVFWYRQTMMQGLELLAYFRNRAPLDDSGMPKDRFSAEMPDATLATLKIQPSEPRDSAVYFCASGPGEGEETQYFGPGTRLLVL.